This T cell receptor beta chain was identified during a study of CD8+ T cells in alopecia areata. The CDR3 has 14 residues. Germline loops: CDR1 ENHRY, CDR2 SYGVKD. The V segment lost 6 bases and the J segment 4 bases; nucleotides outside the gene matches: 5. The sequencing template was cDNA reverse transcribed from extracted RNA. Sequencing used immunoSEQ multiplex PCR; TCRdb keeps in-frame clones, though not all of them. The sample carries roughly 190,000 clones, more than 55% recorded once. Treatment: oral pan-JAK inhibitor, 5-10 mg twice daily. The specimen comprised CD4+ T cells sorted from blood, sampled around week 49, from a patient treated with tofacitinib. The chain has TRBV10-3 and TRBJ2-3, with 9 bases matching TRBD1. This clonotype was obtained from a human donor with alopecia areata. The CDR3 nucleotides are TGTGCCATCAGAGACGGACAGGGGCCAGATACGCAGTATTTT. Translation: CAIRDGQGPDTQYF.